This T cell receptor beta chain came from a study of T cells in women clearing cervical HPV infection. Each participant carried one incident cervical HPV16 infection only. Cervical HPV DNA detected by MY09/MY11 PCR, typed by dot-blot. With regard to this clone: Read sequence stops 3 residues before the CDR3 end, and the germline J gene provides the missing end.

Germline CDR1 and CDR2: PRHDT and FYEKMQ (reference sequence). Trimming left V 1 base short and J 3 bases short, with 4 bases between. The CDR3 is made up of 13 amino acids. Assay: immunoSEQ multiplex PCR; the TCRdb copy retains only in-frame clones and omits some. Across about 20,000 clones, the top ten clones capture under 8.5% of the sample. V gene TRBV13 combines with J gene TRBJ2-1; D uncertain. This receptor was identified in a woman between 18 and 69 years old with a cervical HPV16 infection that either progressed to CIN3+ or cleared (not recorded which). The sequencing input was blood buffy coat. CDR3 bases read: TGTGCCAGCAGCTTAGCCGGCTACAATGAG. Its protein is CASSLAGYNE. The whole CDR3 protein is CASSLAGYNEQFF.